A single sample is the source of the 31 T cell receptor beta chains below, sequenced in a study of T cells after yellow fever vaccination. Each CDR3 protein is one row after TCRdb ran MiXCR on the 5' RACE reads. The table lists 150,000 to 200,000 distinct CDR3 sequences, 6.2% of them singletons. Material: CD4+ T cells sorted from PBMCs, obtained on the day of the first yellow fever vaccination. These receptors were taken from a young man who received the YFV17D yellow fever vaccine.

The chain combines TRBV18 with TRBJ1-1; 9 nucleotides agree with TRBD1. This CDR3 contains 17 residues. V lost 3 bases, J lost 2 bases, and 10 bases stayed unmatched. CDR1 KGHSH and CDR2 LQKENI come from the germline V gene. The CDR3 spells CASSPQQGAEGNTEAFF. As DNA, the CDR3 is TGTGCCAGCTCACCCCAACAGGGGGCGGAGGGTAACACTGAAGCTTTCTTT. The full variable domain, completed using reference TRBV18 and TRBJ1-1, is NAGVMQNPRHLVRRRGQEARLRCSPMKGHSHVYWYRQLPEEGLKFMVYLQKENIIDESGMPKERFSAEFPKEGPSILRIQQVVRGDSAAYFCASSPQQGAEGNTEAFFGQGTRLTVV.

This clonotype appeared a few times. CDR3 sequence reads: CASSYSNSNEKLFF. CDR3 in DNA: TGTGCCAGCAGTTACAGTAACTCTAATGAAAAACTGTTTTTT. The chain is built from TRBV14 and TRBJ1-4, with no clear D. V was trimmed by 6 bases and J by 3 bases, leaving 11 bases between them. Germline loops: CDR1 SGHDN, CDR2 FVKESK. This CDR3 has 14 amino acids.

This clonotype was counted ten times or more. As DNA, the CDR3 is TGTGCCACCAGTGGTACAGTCGGGGAGGGGGAGCAGTTCTTC. This sequence encodes CATSGTVGEGEQFF. This chain joins TRBV24-1 and TRBJ2-1; 7 bases fit TRBD2. Germline V gives CDR1 KGHDR, CDR2 SFDVKD. The CDR3 runs 14 residues. V gave up 5 bases and J gave up 10 bases; unmatched junction bases: 10.

The sample holds many counts of this clonotype. The chain has TRBV24-1 and TRBJ2-1; 12 bases match TRBD2. This CDR3 spans 15 amino acids. Germline lookup yields CDR1 KGHDR and CDR2 SFDVKD. Unmatched junction bases numbered 1, after V lost 3 bases and J lost 5 bases. The chain's CDR3 is CATSDPSGGDNEQFF. Written as DNA, the CDR3 is TGTGCCACCAGTGATCCTAGCGGGGGGGACAATGAGCAGTTCTTC.

This clonotype was counted at least ten times. V gene TRBV7-3 combines with J gene TRBJ2-1; TRBD1 might be the D (7 bases). CDR1 SGHTA and CDR2 FQGTGA come from the germline V gene. This CDR3 is built from 15 residues. Deletions cut 3 bases from V and 6 bases from J, with 15 bases between. The CDR3 coding sequence is TGTGCCAGCAGCTTGAGCCAGGGGGGTACCAATGAGCAGTTCTTC. This sequence encodes CASSLSQGGTNEQFF.

In this sample, this clonotype turned up many times. This sequence joins TRBV27 and TRBJ2-5; TRBD2 aligns across 9 bases. CDR3 length: 15 amino acids. Unmatched junction bases numbered 10, after V lost 4 bases and J lost 7 bases. Germline loops: CDR1 MNHEY, CDR2 SMNVEV (reference sequence). Here the CDR3 reads CASSSGVAGVVTQYF. CDR3 nucleotides: TGTGCCAGCAGTTCCGGGGTAGCGGGGGTAGTGACCCAGTACTTC.

This clonotype was recorded at least ten times. This sequence joins TRBV18 and TRBJ2-3; unclear D gene. Deletions cut 1 base from V and 6 bases from J, with 5 bases between. The CDR3 consists of 12 residues. CDR1 KGHSH and CDR2 LQKENI come from the germline V gene. The CDR3: CASSPRGDTQYF. CDR3 in DNA: TGTGCCAGCTCACCACGTGGGGATACGCAGTATTTT.

The V gene is TRBV2, the J gene TRBJ1-1; unclear D gene. Germline assignment: CDR1 SNHLY and CDR2 FYNNEI. The ends were cut back, 7 bases at V and 9 bases at J, with 18 bases in the middle. This CDR3 region has 13 residues. CDR3 protein: CASIRSEESKAFF. In nucleotides, the CDR3 is TGTGCCAGCATTCGGTCGGAGGAAAGTAAAGCTTTCTTT.

The rearrangement joins TRBV4-2 to TRBJ1-4, with 8 positions matching TRBD1. V lost 3 bases, J lost 6 bases, and 9 bases stayed unmatched. This CDR3 has 16 amino acids. Germline V CDR1 and CDR2: LGHNA, YNFKEQ. In nucleotides, the CDR3 is TGTGCCAGCAGCCAGGCCCGACAGGGGTGGTATGAAAAACTGTTTTTT. As protein: CASSQARQGWYEKLFF.

This clonotype appeared many times. V is TRBV15 and J is TRBJ2-2; D is undetermined. The V end was cut by 0 bases, the J end by 3 bases, with 5 bases between. CDR1 and CDR2 from the germline V gene are LNHNV and YYDKDF (reference sequence). This CDR3 comprises 14 residues. The CDR3 sequence is CATSRDRDTGELFF. The CDR3 DNA follows: TGTGCCACCAGCAGAGATAGGGACACCGGGGAGCTGTTTTTT.

This clonotype has more than one count but fewer than ten. The chain recombines TRBV6-5 with TRBJ1-1; tentatively, D is TRBD1 (5 bases). CDR1 and CDR2 (germline): MNHEY, SVGAGI. Trimming left V 2 bases short and J 7 bases short, with 14 bases between. The CDR3 covers 14 residues. CDR3 DNA sequence: TGTGCCAGCAGTTACACAACCTACAGGTTTGAAGCTTTCTTT. Protein sequence: CASSYTTYRFEAFF.

There are many counts of this clonotype. The chain has TRBV6-2 or TRBV6-3 and TRBJ1-1; D uncertain. CDR1 and CDR2 (germline): MNHEY, SVGEGT. The CDR3 covers 13 residues. V shed 6 bases and J shed 5 bases, with 13 bases lying between them. In DNA form, the CDR3 reads TGTGCCAGCAGCTCCCGGATTGGAACTGAAGCTTTCTTT. Amino acids: CASSSRIGTEAFF.

The chain joins TRBV4-3 to TRBJ2-6; weak D call: TRBD1 (6 bases). The germline V and J ends were trimmed by 1 base and 0 bases, with 13 bases remaining between them. Germline CDR1 and CDR2: LGHNA and YSLEER. This CDR3 spans 18 amino acids. The CDR3 spells CASSQGFTGISGANVLTF. CDR3 in DNA: TGCGCCAGCAGCCAAGGGTTTACAGGGATCTCTGGGGCCAACGTCCTGACTTTC.

In this sample, this clonotype turned up many times. The chain combines TRBV6-1 with TRBJ2-5, with TRBD1 matching 9 bases. The J segment lost 4 bases and the V segment lost 6 bases, leaving 9 bases of the junction unmatched. The germline gives CDR1 MNHNS, CDR2 SASEGT. The CDR3 spans 15 residues. The CDR3 sequence is CASRVTGGRRETQYF. In nucleotides, the CDR3 is TGTGCCAGCAGGGTTACAGGGGGCCGACGAGAGACCCAGTACTTC.

This clonotype was counted only a few times. J is TRBJ1-1 and V is TRBV7-3; the D gene is possibly TRBD1 (6 bases). The CDR3 covers 14 residues. The germline V gene has CDR1 SGHTA and CDR2 FQGTGA. Trimming pared 4 bases from V and 3 bases from J, leaving 12 bases between. The CDR3 sequence is CASSYAGQHTEAFF. The DNA for the CDR3 is TGTGCCAGCAGCTATGCGGGACAACACACTGAAGCTTTCTTT.

To note about this clonotype: A much larger clone lies a single base off, so this may be a read error. The V gene is TRBV12-3 or TRBV12-4, the J gene TRBJ2-5, with a tentative D call TRBD2 (5 bases). The length of the CDR3 is 13 residues. CDR3: CASRYRGSETRYF. The CDR3 DNA sequence: TGTGCCAGCAGGTACCGGGGTTCGGAGACCCGGTACTTC.

As DNA, the CDR3 is TGTGCCAGCAGTCCATTAGGCGTCGGGGTTGCGGACACCATATATTTT. Encoded protein: CASSPLGVGVADTIYF. This chain uses TRBV7-2 with TRBJ1-3, with unresolved D. There are 16 residues in the CDR3. Trimming cost V 6 bases and J 8 bases, with 23 bases left between them. CDR1 SGHTA and CDR2 FQGNSA come from the germline V gene.

This clonotype has just a few counts. The chain recombines TRBV6-5 with TRBJ2-1, with 11 bases matching TRBD1. V shed 4 bases and J 4 bases; nucleotides not matched to a gene: 9. The CDR3 consists of 17 residues. The V gene's germline CDR1 is MNHEY and CDR2 SVGAGI. The CDR3 sequence is CASSLMPGTGGYNEQFF. As DNA, the CDR3 is TGTGCCAGCAGTTTAATGCCCGGGACAGGGGGGTACAATGAGCAGTTCTTC.

The V and J genes are TRBV11-2 and TRBJ2-4, with 12 nucleotides matching TRBD2. This CDR3 spans 18 amino acids. Trimming took 4 bases from V and 4 from J; bases not matched to a gene: 11. Germline V gives CDR1 SGHAT, CDR2 FQNNGV. The CDR3 region is CASSSRTSGVSGKNIQYF. As DNA, the CDR3 is TGTGCCAGCAGCTCTCGGACTAGCGGGGTATCGGGGAAAAACATTCAGTACTTC.

This clonotype was picked up many times. The chain employs TRBV4-3 and TRBJ2-2; D is perhaps TRBD1 (5 bases). The CDR3 length is 14 residues. Trimming shortened V by 4 bases and J by 0 bases, and 6 bases separated the two germline ends. Germline V CDR1 and CDR2: LGHNA, YSLEER. The CDR3 spells CASSRTTNTGELFF. The CDR3 region has the DNA TGCGCCAGCAGCCGGACAACGAACACCGGGGAGCTGTTTTTT.

This chain uses TRBV25-1 with TRBJ1-5; D possibly corresponds to TRBD1 (5 bases). Trimming took 6 bases from V and 10 from J, leaving 13 bases between them. This CDR3 is 12 amino acids long. Germline lookup yields CDR1 MGHDK and CDR2 SYGVNS. DNA of the CDR3: TGTGCCAGCAGGGCGGGACTGGGCCCCCAGCATTTT. Protein sequence: CASRAGLGPQHF. The full variable domain, completed using reference TRBV25-1 and TRBJ1-5, is EADIYQTPRYLVIGTGKKITLECSQTMGHDKMYWYQQDPGMELHLIHYSYGVNSTEKGDLSSESTVSRIRTEHFPLTLESARPSHTSQYLCASRAGLGPQHFGDGTRLSIL.

This clonotype was recorded at least ten times. V and J are TRBV12-3 or TRBV12-4 and TRBJ2-1, with D possibly being TRBD1 or TRBD2 (5 bases each). Trimming cost V 5 bases and J 15 bases, with 20 bases left between them. The CDR3 consists of 13 residues. CDR3 protein: CASSQTTGTPGFF. CDR3 DNA: TGTGCCAGCAGTCAAACTACCGGGACCCCAGGGTTCTTC.

V usage is TRBV18 and J usage is TRBJ2-7; D is undetermined. Germline-derived CDR1 and CDR2 are KGHSH and LQKENI. The V and J ends lost 2 bases and 0 bases respectively, with 8 bases between them. The CDR3 consists of 14 residues. As DNA, the CDR3 is TGTGCCAGCTCACCAGGGGTTAGCTCCTACGAGCAGTACGTC. Residues: CASSPGVSSYEQYV.

This clonotype came up many times. The genes are TRBV4-1 and TRBJ2-7, with a tentative D call TRBD2 (5 bases). The germline CDR1 and CDR2 sequences are MGHRA and YSYEKL. This CDR3 has 15 residues. V was trimmed by 3 bases and J by 0 bases, leaving 12 bases between them. CDR3 DNA: TGCGCCAGCAGCCAGGGAAGTGGGAGCTCCTACGAGCAGTACTTC. Its protein is CASSQGSGSSYEQYF.

The chain joins TRBV6-1 to TRBJ1-6; TRBD1 might be the D (5 bases). This CDR3 contains 14 residues. With 7 bases removed from V and 9 bases from J, the gap between germline ends came to 16 bases. CDR1 and CDR2 (germline): MNHNS, SASEGT. The CDR3 DNA reads as TGTGCCAGCATTGGGCGTCGGGGACTTTCACCCCTCCACTTT. Amino acids: CASIGRRGLSPLHF.

The count of this clonotype is one. The rearrangement uses TRBV24-1 and TRBJ2-1, with D perhaps matching TRBD2 (6 bases). The CDR3 length is 12 residues. Trimming shortened V by 3 bases and J by 9 bases, and 8 bases separated the two germline ends. The germline V gene encodes CDR1 KGHDR and CDR2 SFDVKD. CDR3 sequence (DNA): TGTGCCACCAGTGATCCGACTAGTGAGCAGTTCTTC. It yields the protein CATSDPTSEQFF.

This clonotype was observed at least ten times. The rearrangement joins TRBV15 to TRBJ1-1, with 9 bases fitting TRBD1. CDR1 is LNHNV, CDR2 YYDKDF, per germline (reference sequence). Trimming at V came to 1 base and at J to 1 base, leaving 4 bases not matched to a gene. This CDR3 comprises 16 residues. This CDR3 reads CATSRGGQGSNTEAFF. The CDR3 region has the DNA TGTGCCACCAGCAGAGGAGGACAGGGGTCGAACACTGAAGCTTTCTTT.

Turning to this clonotype: A much more abundant neighbour one base away suggests this may be a read error. This chain links TRBV12-3 or TRBV12-4 with TRBJ2-6; D is unresolved. The CDR3 contains 15 residues. The V end was cut by 6 bases, the J end by 5 bases, with 14 bases between. CDR3 DNA sequence: TGTGCCAGCAGCCGGCAGGTGTTCCGGGCCAACGTCCTGACTTTC. This encodes CASSRQVFRANVLTF.

The CDR3 bases are TGTGCCAGCAGCTCGGTATGGCCGGAGGGGGCAGGCGGCTACACCTTC. It specifies CASSSVWPEGAGGYTF. The J gene is TRBJ1-2, the V gene TRBV5-6, with 7 bases that match TRBD1. The V gene's germline CDR1 is SGHDT and CDR2 YYEEEE. J gave up 8 bases and V 3 bases, and 16 bases lay outside the gene matches. This CDR3 has 16 amino acids.

This clonotype has just a few counts. The chain carries TRBV12-3 or TRBV12-4 and TRBJ1-2, with D unclear. The CDR3 length is 15 residues. Trimming left V 6 bases short and J 0 bases short, with 14 bases between. The CDR3 DNA is TGTGCCAGCAGGCCCCCCGGGCGGGCTAACTATGGCTACACCTTC. It translates to CASRPPGRANYGYTF.

The chain recombines TRBV25-1 with TRBJ1-4; D is ambiguous. The V gene's germline CDR1 is MGHDK and CDR2 SYGVNS. The CDR3 is 12 amino acids. V was pared by 3 bases and J by 14 bases, with 13 bases between. CDR3 residues: CASSDPSRKLFF. As DNA, the CDR3 is TGTGCCAGCAGTGACCCCTCCAGAAAGCTGTTTTTT.